The clone carrying this T cell receptor (beta chain) showed up just a few times. As yet, its antigen is unknown. It was through 5'RACE template switching that TCR cDNA was made, with a universal primer site and UMIs added. TCRdb recomputed calls from the 5' RACE reads with MiXCR, one row per CDR3 protein. The sample holds around 310,000 distinct CDR3 sequences, 8.7% seen once. This sample was taken from a study of T cells after yellow fever vaccination. Points from the study as a whole: Any FACS-sorted repertoire could hold abundant clonotypes that contaminate it from the bulk population. A weaker secondary response peaked on day 5, the primary on day 15. Once the booster was given, most primary-vaccination clones reappeared, at more than 95% for CD4 and roughly 85% for CD8.

V lost 0 bases, J lost 2 bases, and 0 bases stayed unmatched. Germline V lookup: CDR1 ENHRY, CDR2 SYGVKD. This CDR3 is 14 amino acids long. The rearrangement links TRBV10-3 to TRBJ1-2; 7 bases are a match to TRBD1. The specimen comprised PBMCs, sampled on the day of the first yellow fever vaccination. The receptor was derived from a man younger than 35 who received the YFV17D yellow fever vaccine. The CDR3 sequence is CAISESTGNYGYTF. The CDR3, as DNA: TGTGCCATCAGTGAGTCGACAGGGAACTATGGCTACACCTTC.